This T cell receptor beta chain was documented in a study of T-cell reconstitution after alpha-beta-depleted transplantation in children. Study findings and constraints: Alpha-beta T cells present about two months after transplant were reported to originate from several hundred expanded graft clones. Fresh T-cell production supplied most of the T-cell counts and diversity seen one year after transplant. The study traced high day-60 TCRbeta diversity in some patients to surviving recipient T cells and thymic progenitors.

This clonotype has only a few counts. The target antigen is unknown. A TCRbeta library incorporating unique molecular identifiers was prepared. TCRdb independently ran MiXCR on the PCR reads; one entry per CDR3 protein. The table has 780,000 or so distinct CDR3 sequences, approximately 15% seen once. The origin of this receptor is a male patient younger than 18 who had a stem cell transplant for acute lymphoblastic leukemia, so the T cells may come from the graft donor. The input for sequencing was PBMCs, mostly from graft donor cells, taken 360 days after TCRalphabeta/CD19-depleted stem cell transplant.

The CDR3 protein is CASSMAGMNEQFF. Here the CDR3 DNA reads TGTGCCAGTAGTATGGCTGGCATGAATGAGCAGTTCTTC. The chain is built from TRBV19 and TRBJ2-1; no clear D gene. Between the trimmed V and J ends, which lost 3 bases and 7 bases, there was a span of 10 bases. CDR1 is LNHDA and CDR2 is SQIVND in the germline V gene (reference sequence). The CDR3 totals 13 residues.